This T cell receptor beta chain was observed in a study of blood T cells in healthy people across ages (dated by TCRdb to the mid-2010s). With respect to the entire study: In model experiments, template switching captured about one uniquely barcoded TCR beta cDNA molecule for every two T cells. Donors of different ages were randomly distributed across sequencing lanes to avoid experimental bias. Age-related changes in TCR beta repertoire diversity were measured in the study by deep sequencing normalized with unique cDNA molecular identifiers. For two donors (one aged 18 to 30 and one aged 80 or older), the study analyzed two additional independent replicas of 1 million unique cDNA reads from the same blood draw. The donors were divided into four age groups: young (average approximately 17 years), middle-aged (over 35), aged (about 61) and long-lived (around 80).

Donors were 40 or so systemically healthy Caucasian individuals from Russia aged 6 to 90 years. Each donor gave around 9.5 milliliters of peripheral blood, collected into EDTA-treated Vacutainer tubes. Ficoll-Paque density-gradient centrifugation was used to isolate PBMCs, with at least 6 million per sample. Trizol reagent was used to extract total RNA from PBMCs, with at least 5 micrograms per sample. For every donor, flow cytometry on a PBMC aliquot measured the percentage of naive CD45RAhigh/CD27high T cells. Library creation used 5' RACE. Instrument used: Illumina HiSeq 2500. The second PCR ran for roughly 6 to 11 cycles and used a J-beta primer mix along with a sample-barcoded 5' primer. A template-switch 5' adaptor carrying 12 random nucleotides introduced a unique molecular identifier onto each TCR beta cDNA molecule. Each sample yielded at least 3 million CDR3-containing paired-end reads. All of the RNA was converted into first-strand cDNA using the Mint cDNA synthesis kit, with a TRBC-specific oligonucleotide serving as the primer. After uracil-DNA glycosylase treatment, a first 18-cycle PCR used universal primers M1SS and BC2_uni_R on all cDNA. In the source study's methods: For normalization, 1 million high-quality reads, each with a distinct molecular identifier, were randomly selected from each sample. Reads sharing molecular identifiers were discarded rather than binned into consensus sequences. MiTCR, run with a Q25 quality threshold and the strictest error-elimination algorithm, handled CDR3 identification, clonotype clustering and error correction. A nonparametric unseen species model with Euler transformation was used to estimate lower-bound total TCR beta diversity. TCRdb reanalyzed the raw reads on its own, using fastp at Q25 for trimming and MiXCR for clone calling, and kept in-frame beta chains. Each CDR3 protein appears once, grouped with its most common genes and DNA. For this entry, the V and J calls and clone size follow TCRdb and not the study's own pipeline. The sample table records about 1.6 million distinct CDR3 sequences; 30% to 40% of these occur just once. The top ten clones comprise approximately 10% of the sample.

The paper's findings and limits, for the study overall: Since profiling was done on bulk unsorted PBMCs, naive and antigen-experienced compartments could not be conclusively compared. Because donor CMV infection status was unknown, age-related changes in expanded clonotypes were potentially confounded. Observed TCR beta diversity correlated strongly with the percentage of naive T cells measured by flow cytometry. Observed TCR beta diversity per million T cells fell roughly linearly with age, and a significant reduction was already apparent by age about 38. Compared with the aged group, more naive CD4+ T cells, fewer expanded clones and increased TCR diversity were shown by the long-lived group, suggesting age selection. Estimates of total diversity from one million sequenced T cells were regarded as lower bounds and underestimates.

About this clonotype itself: Its antigen is still unknown. No quality values exist for individual bases; no much larger clone is one base distant.

CDR1 and CDR2 are drawn from the germline V gene: ENHRY, SYGVKD. The CDR3 spans 15 residues, from the cysteine through the phenylalanine. The only DNA kept is the CDR3, 45 bases in frame from the first base. The junction carries 22 bases between V and J, which are trimmed by 6 bases and 8 bases respectively. The sequence derives from a woman aged 30 to 39 in good health. Recombination joined TRBV10-3 with TRBJ1-2; TRBD1 is perhaps the D gene, given 5 matching bases. Source material: blood. In nucleotides, the sequence is TGTGCCATCAGCACCGAGAAGGGGCGTCAGAGGGGCTACACCTTC. Translated, it reads CAISTEKGRQRGYTF.